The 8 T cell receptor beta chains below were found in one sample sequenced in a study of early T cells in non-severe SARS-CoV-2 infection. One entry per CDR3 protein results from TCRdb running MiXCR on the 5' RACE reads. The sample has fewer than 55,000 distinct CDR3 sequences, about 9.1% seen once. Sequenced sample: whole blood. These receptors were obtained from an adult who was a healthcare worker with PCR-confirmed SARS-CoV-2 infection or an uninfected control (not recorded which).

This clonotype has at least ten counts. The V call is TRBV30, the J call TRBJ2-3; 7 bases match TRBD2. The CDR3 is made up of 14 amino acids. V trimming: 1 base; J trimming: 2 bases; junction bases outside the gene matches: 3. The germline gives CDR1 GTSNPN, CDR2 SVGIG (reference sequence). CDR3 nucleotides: TGTGCCTGGAGTGCAGGACTAGTCACAGATACGCAGTATTTT. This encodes CAWSAGLVTDTQYF. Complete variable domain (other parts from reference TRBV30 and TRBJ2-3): SQTIHQWPATLVQPVGSPLSLECTVEGTSNPNLYWYRQAAGRGLQLLFYSVGIGQISSEVPQNLSASRPQDRQFILSSKKLLLSDSGFYLCAWSAGLVTDTQYFGPGTRLTVL.

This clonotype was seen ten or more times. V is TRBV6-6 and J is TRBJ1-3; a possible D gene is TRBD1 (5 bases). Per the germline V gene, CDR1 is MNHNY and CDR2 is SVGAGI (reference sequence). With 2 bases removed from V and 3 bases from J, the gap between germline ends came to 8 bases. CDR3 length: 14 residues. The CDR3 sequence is CASSYRQLGNTIYF. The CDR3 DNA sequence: TGTGCCAGCAGTTACCGACAGCTTGGAAACACCATATATTTT.

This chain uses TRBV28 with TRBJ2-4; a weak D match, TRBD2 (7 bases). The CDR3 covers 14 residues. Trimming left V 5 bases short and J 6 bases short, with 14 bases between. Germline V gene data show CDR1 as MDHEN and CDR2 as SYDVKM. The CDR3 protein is CASSLRGGANIQYF. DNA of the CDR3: TGTGCCAGCAGTCTCCGTGGGGGGGCAAACATTCAGTACTTC.

CDR3 in amino acids: CASSYSITAGTEGEQYF. CDR3 nucleotides: TGTGCCAGCAGTTACTCGATAACCGCGGGAACGGAAGGCGAGCAGTACTTC. The chain recombines TRBV6-6 with TRBJ2-7; D is possibly TRBD2 (6 bases). This CDR3 contains 17 residues. Germline loops: CDR1 MNHNY, CDR2 SVGAGI (reference sequence). The V and J ends lost 0 bases and 6 bases respectively, with 21 bases between them.

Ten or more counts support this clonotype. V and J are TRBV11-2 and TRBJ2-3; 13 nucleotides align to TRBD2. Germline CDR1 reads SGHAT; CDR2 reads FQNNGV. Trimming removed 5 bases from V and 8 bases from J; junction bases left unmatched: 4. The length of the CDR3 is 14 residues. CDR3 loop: CASSPGLAGATQYF. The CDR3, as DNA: TGTGCCAGCAGCCCAGGACTAGCGGGAGCTACGCAGTATTTT.

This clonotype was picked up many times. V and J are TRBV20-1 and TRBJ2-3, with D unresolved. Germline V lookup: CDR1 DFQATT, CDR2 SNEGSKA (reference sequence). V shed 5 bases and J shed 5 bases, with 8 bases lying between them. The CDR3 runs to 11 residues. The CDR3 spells CSAGWLDTQYF. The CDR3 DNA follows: TGCAGTGCTGGGTGGCTAGATACGCAGTATTTT.

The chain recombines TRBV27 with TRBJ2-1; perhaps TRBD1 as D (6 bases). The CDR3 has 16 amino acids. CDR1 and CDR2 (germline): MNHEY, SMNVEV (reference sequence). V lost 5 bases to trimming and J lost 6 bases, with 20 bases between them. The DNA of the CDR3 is TGTGCCAGCAGTCTACAGGGAAGGTGGAAGGCCAATGAGCAGTTCTTC. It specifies CASSLQGRWKANEQFF.

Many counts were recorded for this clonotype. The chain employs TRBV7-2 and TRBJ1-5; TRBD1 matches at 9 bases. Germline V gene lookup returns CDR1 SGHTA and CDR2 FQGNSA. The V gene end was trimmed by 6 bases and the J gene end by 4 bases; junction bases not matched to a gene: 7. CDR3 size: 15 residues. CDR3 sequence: CASSWTGQGNQPQHF. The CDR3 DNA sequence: TGTGCCAGCAGTTGGACGGGACAGGGAAATCAGCCCCAGCATTTT.